One sample yielded the 26 T cell receptor beta chains listed below, sequenced in a study of neurological immune-mediated disorders. The time point here: longitudinal time-point 3. TCRdb fed the 5' RACE reads into MiXCR, producing one record per CDR3 protein. The table includes about 45,000 distinct CDR3 sequences, approximately 13% detected once. Specimen: PBMCs. These receptors were collected from a young man in good health.

This clonotype has at least ten counts. The genes are TRBV7-8 and TRBJ2-3, with 7 bases fitting TRBD2. Germline values: CDR1 SGHVS, CDR2 FQNEAQ. V was clipped by 5 bases and J by 2 bases; unmatched bases: 4. CDR3 length equals 14 residues. The CDR3 loop reads CASSLSGNTDTQYF. In DNA, the CDR3 is TGTGCCAGCAGCCTCAGCGGGAACACAGATACGCAGTATTTT.

This clonotype was seen ten or more times. The rearrangement joins TRBV5-1 to TRBJ2-7, with 8 bases fitting TRBD1. This CDR3 is 14 amino acids long. V shed 1 base and J 5 bases; nucleotides not matched to a gene: 5. CDR1 and CDR2 from the germline V gene are SGHRS and YFSETQ. As DNA, the CDR3 is TGCGCCAGCAGCTTGCCAGGGGGCTACGACGAGCAGTACTTC. Its protein product is CASSLPGGYDEQYF. The whole variable domain, remainder taken from reference TRBV5-1 and TRBJ2-7, is KAGVTQTPRYLIKTRGQQVTLSCSPISGHRSVSWYQQTPGQGLQFLFEYFSETQRNKGNFPGRFSGRQFSNSRSEMNVSTLELGDSALYLCASSLPGGYDEQYFGPGTRLTVT.

Many counts were recorded for this clonotype. The chain carries TRBV29-1 and TRBJ2-5, with 10 nucleotides matching TRBD2. The germline CDR1 and CDR2 sequences are SQVTM and ANQGSEA. V lost 4 bases, J lost 5 bases, and 4 bases stayed unmatched. CDR3 size: 13 residues. The chain's CDR3 is CSVVASGSETQYF. The CDR3, as DNA: TGCAGCGTTGTGGCTAGCGGGAGTGAGACCCAGTACTTC.

This clonotype was observed many times. The chain has TRBV20-1 and TRBJ2-3, with TRBD2 matching over 10 bases. Germline CDR1 is DFQATT and CDR2 is SNEGSKA (reference sequence). V lost 4 bases to trimming and J lost 0 bases; unmatched junction nucleotides: 4. This CDR3 spans 15 amino acids. The CDR3 spells CSATSGSLSTDTQYF. The CDR3 region has the DNA TGCAGTGCTACTAGCGGGAGTCTAAGCACAGATACGCAGTATTTT.

This clonotype was observed at least ten times. The V call is TRBV4-2, the J call TRBJ2-5; possibly TRBD1 for D (7 bases). This CDR3 contains 13 residues. In germline, CDR1 is LGHNA, CDR2 YNFKEQ. V was pared by 3 bases and J by 4 bases, with 9 bases between. The CDR3 is CASSQQGGETQYF. CDR3 bases: TGTGCCAGCAGCCAGCAGGGGGGAGAGACCCAGTACTTC.

This clonotype has at least ten counts. V usage is TRBV27 and J usage is TRBJ2-7, with D possibly matching TRBD1 (6 bases). V lost 0 bases, J lost 4 bases, and 16 bases lay in between. Germline CDR1 is MNHEY and CDR2 is SMNVEV (reference sequence). There are 16 residues in the CDR3. As DNA, the CDR3 is TGTGCCAGCAGTTTATCTGACAGGTTGAGGTGGTACGAGCAGTACTTC. It is translated as CASSLSDRLRWYEQYF.

This clonotype showed up many times. J is TRBJ1-1 and V is TRBV14; D unresolved. Germline loops: CDR1 SGHDN, CDR2 FVKESK. The V gene lost 3 bases and the J gene lost 1 base, with 9 bases spanning the gap. CDR3 size: 14 residues. CDR3 nucleotides: TGTGCCAGCAGCCAGTTCACCGGGAACACTGAAGCTTTCTTT. Translated: CASSQFTGNTEAFF.

The chain joins TRBV19 to TRBJ1-5; TRBD1 might be the D (6 bases). The germline gives CDR1 LNHDA, CDR2 SQIVND (reference sequence). The length of the CDR3 is 16 residues. V dropped 9 bases and J dropped 2 bases, with 20 bases sitting between them. CDR3 sequence: CASTKWGGAGNQPQHF. The CDR3 DNA follows: TGTGCCAGCACCAAATGGGGGGGCGCGGGCAATCAGCCCCAGCATTTT.

As for this clonotype: This may stem from a read error, because a much larger clone lies one nucleotide away. The chain combines TRBV5-1 with TRBJ2-7, with a weak D call TRBD1 (5 bases). The CDR3 is 15 amino acids. Germline lookup yields CDR1 SGHRS and CDR2 YFSETQ. V lost 0 bases, J lost 3 bases, and 13 bases lay in between. CDR3 sequence reads: CASSLVVDSLYEQYF. The DNA of the CDR3 is TGCGCCAGCAGCTTGGTAGTAGACAGCCTCTACGAGCAGTACTTC.

The chain uses TRBV7-3 and TRBJ2-3; TRBD2 might be the D (7 bases). Per germline, CDR1 SGHTA and CDR2 FQGTGA. V was pared by 6 bases and J by 7 bases, with 17 bases between. The CDR3 sequence is 14 residues long. CDR3 loop: CASSSGGLANTQYF. The CDR3, as DNA: TGTGCCAGCAGTTCCGGGGGGCTGGCAAATACGCAGTATTTT.

This clonotype was counted at least ten times. The rearrangement joins TRBV29-1 to TRBJ1-1; D is unclear. Germline V gives CDR1 SQVTM, CDR2 ANQGSEA. Trimming pared 6 bases from V and 0 bases from J, leaving 23 bases between. There are 17 residues in the CDR3. This CDR3 reads CSVAPGARWSMNTEAFF. The DNA for the CDR3 is TGCAGCGTGGCCCCGGGCGCCCGGTGGAGTATGAACACTGAAGCTTTCTTT.

The sample holds many counts of this clonotype. The rearrangement joins TRBV10-3 to TRBJ2-5; D gene uncertain. CDR3 length equals 13 residues. The V gene lost 5 bases and the J gene lost 1 base, with 8 bases spanning the gap. CDR1 and CDR2 from the germline V gene are ENHRY and SYGVKD. The CDR3 loop is CAISLGVQETQYF. CDR3 in DNA: TGTGCCATCAGTCTTGGGGTCCAAGAGACCCAGTACTTC.

This clonotype was counted at least ten times. The genes are TRBV20-1 and TRBJ1-4; 7 nucleotides line up with TRBD1. Per germline, CDR1 DFQATT and CDR2 SNEGSKA (reference sequence). This CDR3 has 16 amino acids. Unmatched junction bases numbered 11, after V lost 4 bases and J lost 3 bases. CDR3: CSATHYGQGANEKLFF. CDR3 DNA sequence: TGCAGTGCTACTCACTACGGGCAGGGGGCTAATGAAAAACTGTTTTTT.

This clonotype was recorded many times. The chain couples TRBV11-2 to TRBJ2-1, with D tentatively TRBD2 (5 bases). V was cut by 6 bases and J by 7 bases, with 19 bases left in between. In germline, CDR1 is SGHAT, CDR2 FQNNGV. The length of the CDR3 is 15 residues. This CDR3 is CASRRQAEGRNEQFF. In nucleotides, the CDR3 is TGTGCCAGCAGGAGGCAAGCGGAAGGAAGAAATGAGCAGTTCTTC.

Ten or more counts support this clonotype. The chain is built from TRBV3-1 and TRBJ1-6; the D is unclear. V lost 0 bases and J 1 base, leaving 4 bases between the germline ends. CDR1 is LGHDT and CDR2 is YNNKEL in the germline V gene (reference sequence). CDR3 length equals 15 residues. This CDR3 is CASSQDTSYNSPLHF. The CDR3 DNA sequence: TGTGCCAGCAGCCAAGATACATCCTATAATTCACCCCTCCACTTT.

This clonotype occurred many times. The rearrangement links TRBV15 to TRBJ1-5; D is unclear. CDR1 is LNHNV, CDR2 YYDKDF, per germline (reference sequence). The CDR3 is 14 residues long. The germline V and J ends were trimmed by 1 base and 3 bases, with 7 bases remaining between them. CDR3: CATSRGGINQPQHF. As DNA, the CDR3 is TGTGCCACCAGCAGAGGAGGGATCAATCAGCCCCAGCATTTT.

This clonotype was observed at least ten times. This chain uses TRBV5-1 with TRBJ2-7, with D perhaps matching TRBD2 (6 bases). Germline CDR1 and CDR2: SGHRS and YFSETQ. This CDR3 spans 14 amino acids. Trimming shortened V by 0 bases and J by 6 bases, and 13 bases separated the two germline ends. The CDR3 sequence: CASSLVSRGGEQYF. CDR3 nucleotide sequence: TGCGCCAGCAGCTTGGTTTCGCGGGGAGGCGAGCAGTACTTC.

The table lists this clonotype with many counts. The rearrangement uses TRBV27 and TRBJ2-1; TRBD2 aligns across 9 bases. The CDR3 contains 17 residues. Germline values: CDR1 MNHEY, CDR2 SMNVEV (reference sequence). The V segment lost 5 bases and the J segment 0 bases; nucleotides outside the gene matches: 8. CDR3 loop: CASSPFSGSDSYNEQFF. Here the CDR3 DNA reads TGTGCCAGCAGTCCATTTAGCGGGAGCGACTCCTACAATGAGCAGTTCTTC.

This clonotype was seen repeatedly, ten times or more. The chain links TRBV7-8 to TRBJ1-5, with D hard to call. The V end was cut by 5 bases, the J end by 5 bases, with 10 bases between. CDR3 length: 13 residues. Germline CDR1 and CDR2: SGHVS and FQNEAQ. CDR3 bases: TGTGCCAGCAGCCAAACGGCCGATCAGCCCCAGCATTTT. It codes for CASSQTADQPQHF.

This clonotype was found a few times. The chain has TRBV6-6 and TRBJ1-2; TRBD1 agrees at 8 bases. Germline values: CDR1 MNHNY, CDR2 SVGAGI (reference sequence). This CDR3 contains 13 residues. V lost 6 bases, J lost 6 bases, and 6 bases stayed unmatched. The CDR3 here is CASRAGRGHGYTF. CDR3 sequence (DNA): TGTGCCAGCAGAGCAGGCAGGGGGCATGGCTACACCTTC.

This clonotype was recorded at least ten times. V gene TRBV7-3 combines with J gene TRBJ2-3, with TRBD1 identical over 8 bases. CDR1 and CDR2 from the germline V gene are SGHTA and FQGTGA. CDR3 length equals 13 residues. Unmatched junction bases numbered 0, after V lost 3 bases and J lost 4 bases. The CDR3 loop reads CASSLTGADTQYF. The CDR3, as DNA: TGTGCCAGCAGCTTGACAGGGGCAGATACGCAGTATTTT.

The chain combines TRBV20-1 with TRBJ2-1; the match to TRBD2 covers 9 bases. CDR3 length equals 15 residues. V trimming: 8 bases; J trimming: 7 bases; junction bases outside the gene matches: 15. CDR1 and CDR2 from the germline V gene are DFQATT and SNEGSKA (reference sequence). The CDR3 nucleotides are TGCAGTTTCAATTCTGGCGGGAGGGTGGTTAATGAGCAGTTCTTC. It translates to CSFNSGGRVVNEQFF.

V gene TRBV29-1 combines with J gene TRBJ2-1, with 11 bases lining up with TRBD2. The V segment lost 2 bases and the J segment 2 bases; nucleotides outside the gene matches: 8. Germline-derived CDR1 and CDR2 are SQVTM and ANQGSEA. The CDR3 covers 17 residues. The CDR3 loop is CSVESASGRRTYNEQFF. The CDR3 DNA reads as TGCAGCGTTGAATCGGCTAGCGGGAGGAGAACCTACAATGAGCAGTTCTTC.

The V gene is TRBV7-3, the J gene TRBJ2-1, with 8 bases that match TRBD2. Germline V lookup: CDR1 SGHTA, CDR2 FQGTGA. With V trimmed by 1 base and J by 5 bases, 4 bases remained unmatched. This CDR3 contains 15 residues. The CDR3 DNA sequence: TGTGCCAGCAGCTTAAAGGGACTAGGCCACAATGAGCAGTTCTTC. It encodes CASSLKGLGHNEQFF.

This clonotype was picked up many times. The J gene is TRBJ2-1, the V gene TRBV5-1; D unresolved. The CDR3 sequence is 13 residues long. From germline, CDR1 is SGHRS and CDR2 YFSETQ. Trimming left V 4 bases short and J 4 bases short, with 9 bases between. CDR3 in amino acids: CASSPQTYNEQFF. DNA for the CDR3: TGCGCCAGCAGCCCACAGACTTACAATGAGCAGTTCTTC.

Many counts were recorded for this clonotype. This chain uses TRBV12-3 or TRBV12-4 with TRBJ2-7; D ambiguous. This CDR3 contains 13 residues. With 1 base removed from V and 2 bases from J, the gap between germline ends came to 6 bases. The CDR3 is CASSLDQTYEQYF. The CDR3 DNA is TGTGCCAGCAGTTTAGATCAAACCTACGAGCAGTACTTC.